The T cell receptor beta chain described here comes from a study of blood T cell repertoires in COVID-19. Study-level information: The cDNA or gDNA used as material had been derived from T cells, B-cell-depleted T cells, or PBMCs.

This clone was seen a handful of times. Clones were read by immunoSEQ multiplex PCR, and TCRdb kept only the in-frame ones, dropping some. The table lists some 35,000 clones, approximately 78% of them singletons. In germline, CDR1 is ENHRY, CDR2 SYGVKD. The CDR3 spans 15 residues. The trim removed 5 bases at V and 6 bases at J, leaving 4 bases unmatched. The chain couples TRBV10-3 to TRBJ2-2; 12 bases are a match to TRBD2. The sequenced sample consisted of peripheral blood. The TCR was taken from a man older than 75 with active or convalescent COVID-19. The CDR3 is CAISLAGGPAGELFF. CDR3 DNA: TGTGCCATCAGTCTAGCGGGAGGGCCGGCCGGGGAGCTGTTTTTT.